This is a list of T cell receptor beta chains from one sample in a study of blood T cell repertoires in COVID-19. Some clones are missing from TCRdb's copy, which holds only in-frame ones; the method was immunoSEQ multiplex PCR. The data contain roughly 250,000 clones, approximately 85% of them singletons. Sequenced input: PBMCs or T cells enriched from blood (not recorded which). These receptors were obtained from a woman in her twenties or thirties who had recovered from COVID-19. The CDR3 runs from the conserved cysteine through the conserved F or W. A D gene is named only where the DNA matches it firmly. The listing skips clone size in some rows; elsewhere it reads once, few, many or a size class.

J	D	V	length	size	CDR3	DNA
TRBJ1-2	TRBD1	TRBV28	15	-	CASRLTGTGGFGYTF	TGTGCCAGCAGACTCACCGGGACAGGGGGTTTTGGCTACACCTTC
TRBJ1-4	-	TRBV12-3/TRBV12-4	12	-	CASSFSDEKLFF	TGTGCCAGCAGTTTCTCGGATGAAAAACTGTTTTTT
TRBJ2-2	TRBD2	TRBV28	18	-	CASSLEFGTSGGAGELFF	TGTGCCAGCAGTTTGGAGTTTGGGACTAGCGGGGGTGCCGGGGAGCTGTTTTTT
TRBJ1-4	-	TRBV6-5	14	-	CASRQPGAGEKLFF	TGTGCCAGCAGGCAACCAGGGGCTGGAGAAAAACTGTTTTTT
TRBJ2-1	TRBD2	TRBV6-5	16	-	CASSYSIVLAGAEQFF	TGTGCCAGCAGTTACTCGATCGTTTTAGCGGGAGCTGAGCAGTTCTTC
TRBJ2-1	-	TRBV15	16	once	CATSRDVGGALNEQFF	TGTGCCACCAGCAGAGATGTAGGGGGGGCTCTCAATGAGCAGTTCTTC
TRBJ2-5	-	TRBV4-2	13	few	CASSQRDQETQYF	TGTGCCAGCAGCCAACGGGACCAAGAGACCCAGTACTTC
TRBJ1-3	-	TRBV6-9	13	-	CATKDSSGNTIYF	TGTGCCACTAAGGACAGCTCTGGAAACACCATATATTTT
TRBJ1-6	-	TRBV5-1	16	-	CASSLTESSYNSPLHF	TGCGCCAGCAGCCTGACTGAGAGCTCCTATAATTCACCCCTCCACTTT
TRBJ2-5	-	TRBV7-9	15	once	CASSLVLALQETQYF	TGTGCCAGCAGCTTAGTGCTAGCCCTCCAAGAGACCCAGTACTTC
TRBJ2-3	-	TRBV4-1	19	-	CASSQEGVAQRNPTDTQYF	TGCGCCAGCAGCCAAGAAGGAGTCGCTCAGCGGAACCCCACAGATACGCAGTATTTT
TRBJ2-1	TRBD2	TRBV7-8	21	-	CASSLAQGLAGDPLGLNEQFF	TGTGCCAGCAGCTTAGCGCAGGGACTAGCGGGAGACCCACTGGGGCTTAATGAGCAGTTCTTC
TRBJ2-2	TRBD1	TRBV28	16	-	CAAGPAGTGVTGELFF	TGTGCCGCAGGTCCGGCGGGGACAGGGGTTACCGGGGAGCTGTTTTTT